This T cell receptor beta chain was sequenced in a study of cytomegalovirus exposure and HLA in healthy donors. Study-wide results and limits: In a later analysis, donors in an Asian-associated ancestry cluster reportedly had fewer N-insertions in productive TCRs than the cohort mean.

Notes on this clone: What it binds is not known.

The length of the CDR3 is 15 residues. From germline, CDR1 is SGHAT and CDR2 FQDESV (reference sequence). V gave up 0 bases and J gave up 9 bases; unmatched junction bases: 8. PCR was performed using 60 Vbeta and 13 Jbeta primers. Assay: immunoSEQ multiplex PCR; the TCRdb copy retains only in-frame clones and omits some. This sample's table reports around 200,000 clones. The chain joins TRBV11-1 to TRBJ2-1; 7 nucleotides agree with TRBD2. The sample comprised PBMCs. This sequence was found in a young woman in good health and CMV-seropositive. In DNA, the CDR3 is TGTGCCAGCAGCTTAGCGGGAGGGCCGGGCGGTGAGCAGTTCTTC. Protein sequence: CASSLAGGPGGEQFF.